A single sample is the source of the 17 T cell receptor beta chains below, sequenced in a study of blood T cell repertoires in COVID-19. Data came from immunoSEQ multiplex PCR; TCRdb stores just in-frame clones and leaves some out. The sample contains 95,000 to 150,000 clones, about 80% of which appear only once. Sequencing was performed on peripheral blood. Source of these receptors: a woman in her fifties or sixties with acute or convalescent COVID-19.

This chain links TRBV27 with TRBJ2-1, with D perhaps matching TRBD2 (7 bases). This CDR3 is 14 amino acids long. V gave up 5 bases and J gave up 1 base, with 9 bases separating them. Germline-derived CDR1 and CDR2 are MNHEY and SMNVEV (reference sequence). In DNA, the CDR3 is TGTGCCAGCAGTCGGGGGGCATCCTACAATGAGCAGTTCTTC. Translation: CASSRGASYNEQFF.

V and J are TRBV10-2 and TRBJ1-1, with TRBD1 matching 7 bases. Trimming cost V 11 bases and J 1 base; bases outside gene matches: 7. The germline V gene encodes CDR1 WSHSY and CDR2 SAAADI. This CDR3 comprises 13 residues. The CDR3 spells CAVQGSGNTEAFF. The CDR3, as DNA: TGCGCCGTACAGGGGTCTGGGAACACTGAAGCTTTCTTT.

The chain is built from TRBV27 and TRBJ1-5; no reliable D call. The ends were cut back, 6 bases at V and 0 bases at J, with 12 bases in the middle. This CDR3 is 15 amino acids long. Germline lookup yields CDR1 MNHEY and CDR2 SMNVEV (reference sequence). The CDR3: CASRREFYSNQPQHF. The CDR3 bases are TGTGCCAGCAGGAGGGAGTTCTATAGCAATCAGCCCCAGCATTTT.

The rearrangement links TRBV7-9 to TRBJ2-3, with D possibly being TRBD2 (6 bases). The CDR3 loop spans 14 amino acids. The V and J ends lost 7 bases and 0 bases respectively, with 11 bases between them. Germline values: CDR1 SEHNR, CDR2 FQNEAQ (reference sequence). The CDR3 DNA follows: TGTGCCAGCACCTACAGCGGGAGCACAGATACGCAGTATTTT. It specifies CASTYSGSTDTQYF.

CDR3 sequence (DNA): TGTGCCAGTCTAGGGGGCCAGACGAGTGGCTACACCTTC. Protein sequence: CASLGGQTSGYTF. This chain connects TRBV2 to TRBJ1-2, with TRBD1 identical over 7 bases. Germline values: CDR1 SNHLY, CDR2 FYNNEI. The V gene end was trimmed by 9 bases and the J gene end by 7 bases; junction bases not matched to a gene: 11. The CDR3 is made up of 13 amino acids.

The chain recombines TRBV30 with TRBJ1-1, with D perhaps matching TRBD1 (6 bases). The CDR3 consists of 14 residues. Per germline, CDR1 GTSNPN and CDR2 SVGIG (reference sequence). V lost 0 bases to trimming and J lost 1 base, with 9 bases between them. The CDR3 loop reads CAWSVQQGNTEAFF. CDR3 bases: TGTGCCTGGAGTGTACAACAGGGGAACACTGAAGCTTTCTTT.

V usage is TRBV2 and J usage is TRBJ2-5; 7 bases agree with TRBD2. The CDR3 is 15 amino acids. V shed 1 base and J 2 bases; nucleotides not matched to a gene: 4. Germline V CDR1 and CDR2: SNHLY, FYNNEI. DNA of the CDR3: TGTGCCAGCAGTGAAGTCGCAGCGGGGCAAGAGACCCAGTACTTC. As protein: CASSEVAAGQETQYF.

This sequence joins TRBV5-1 and TRBJ2-1; 13 nucleotides agree with TRBD2. The germline V gene has CDR1 SGHRS and CDR2 YFSETQ. This CDR3 contains 17 residues. Trimming at V came to 4 bases and at J to 4 bases, leaving 8 bases not matched to a gene. The chain's CDR3 is CASSAALTSGGYNEQFF. DNA for the CDR3: TGCGCCAGCAGCGCGGCATTGACTAGCGGGGGGTACAATGAGCAGTTCTTC.

The V gene is TRBV2, the J gene TRBJ1-6; 9 nucleotides agree with TRBD1. This CDR3 has 15 residues. Germline loops: CDR1 SNHLY, CDR2 FYNNEI. Trimming at V came to 6 bases and at J to 5 bases, leaving 5 bases not matched to a gene. The DNA of the CDR3 is TGTGCCAGCAGGGGACAGGGACTAAATAATTCACCCCTCCACTTT. Its protein product is CASRGQGLNNSPLHF.

This clone was counted once. One end of the junction does not line up with germline, which may come from a read error. The rearrangement uses TRBV18 and TRBJ2-7, with D maybe TRBD1 (6 bases). The CDR3 contains 15 residues. In germline, CDR1 is KGHSH, CDR2 LQKENI. CDR3 coding DNA: TGTGCCAGCTCACCGATCCTTGGGGGCTCCGACGAGCAGTACTTC. Residues: CASSPILGGSDEQYF. The full variable domain, rest sourced from reference TRBV18 and TRBJ2-7, is NAGVMQNPRHLVRRRGQEARLRCSPMKGHSHVYWYRQLPEEGLKFMVYLQKENIIDESGMPKERFSAEFPKEGPSILRIQQVVRGDSAAYFCASSPILGGSDEQYFGPGTRLTVT.

Only one count was recorded for this clone. The V and J genes are TRBV6-5 and TRBJ2-7; 11 nucleotides match TRBD1. V was pared by 6 bases and J by 1 base, with 2 bases of the junction left unmatched. The CDR3 contains 14 residues. CDR1 and CDR2 (germline): MNHEY, SVGAGI. The CDR3 bases are TGTGCCAGCAGGGGACAGGGGGGATCCTACGAGCAGTACTTC. It translates to CASRGQGGSYEQYF.

This clone was observed a single time. The J gene is TRBJ1-2, the V gene TRBV11-2, with TRBD1 as a possible D gene (5 bases). The CDR3 contains 17 residues. V was cut by 1 base and J by 1 base, with 16 bases left in between. Germline assignment: CDR1 SGHAT and CDR2 FQNNGV. This chain's CDR3 is CASSLVSSRDFNYGYTF. Here the CDR3 DNA reads TGTGCCAGCAGCTTAGTATCCAGCCGGGACTTTAACTATGGCTACACCTTC.

The chain combines TRBV9 with TRBJ1-2, with 9 nucleotides matching TRBD1. The CDR3 runs to 15 residues. V was clipped by 2 bases and J by 5 bases; unmatched bases: 7. Germline V gives CDR1 SGDLS, CDR2 YYNGEE. DNA for the CDR3: TGTGCCAGCAGCGTCGGTGGACAGGGGCAGTATGGCTACACCTTC. Encoded protein: CASSVGGQGQYGYTF.

CDR3 amino acids: CAISTGLDEQYF. DNA of the CDR3: TGTGCCATCAGTACGGGACTAGACGAGCAGTACTTC. The chain couples TRBV10-3 to TRBJ2-7, with 8 bases matching TRBD2. V was pared by 5 bases and J by 5 bases, with 2 bases of the junction left unmatched. Germline assignment: CDR1 ENHRY and CDR2 SYGVKD. The CDR3 covers 12 residues.

V gene TRBV5-4 combines with J gene TRBJ2-2; the match to TRBD2 covers 11 bases. Germline lookup yields CDR1 SGHNT and CDR2 YYREEE (reference sequence). Unmatched junction bases numbered 6, after V lost 5 bases and J lost 6 bases. The CDR3 runs 15 residues. The CDR3 DNA follows: TGTGCCAGCAGGTTTAGCGGGGGGGACCCCGGGGAGCTGTTTTTT. It encodes CASRFSGGDPGELFF.

V and J are TRBV6-5 and TRBJ2-3; D is perhaps TRBD1 (6 bases). This CDR3 comprises 15 residues. Looked up from germline, CDR1 is MNHEY and CDR2 is SVGAGI. Trimming left V 0 bases short and J 2 bases short, with 9 bases between. The CDR3 region is CASSYSQGITDTQYF. Here the CDR3 DNA reads TGTGCCAGCAGTTACTCGCAGGGGATCACAGATACGCAGTATTTT.

V usage is TRBV7-6 and J usage is TRBJ2-1, with D perhaps matching TRBD2 (6 bases). The CDR3 has 16 amino acids. Germline CDR1 and CDR2: SGHVS and FNYEAQ. Between the trimmed V and J ends, which lost 0 bases and 6 bases, there was a span of 15 bases. CDR3 protein: CASSLAGPGLFNEQFF. CDR3 bases: TGTGCCAGCAGCTTAGCCGGGCCGGGACTCTTCAATGAGCAGTTCTTC.